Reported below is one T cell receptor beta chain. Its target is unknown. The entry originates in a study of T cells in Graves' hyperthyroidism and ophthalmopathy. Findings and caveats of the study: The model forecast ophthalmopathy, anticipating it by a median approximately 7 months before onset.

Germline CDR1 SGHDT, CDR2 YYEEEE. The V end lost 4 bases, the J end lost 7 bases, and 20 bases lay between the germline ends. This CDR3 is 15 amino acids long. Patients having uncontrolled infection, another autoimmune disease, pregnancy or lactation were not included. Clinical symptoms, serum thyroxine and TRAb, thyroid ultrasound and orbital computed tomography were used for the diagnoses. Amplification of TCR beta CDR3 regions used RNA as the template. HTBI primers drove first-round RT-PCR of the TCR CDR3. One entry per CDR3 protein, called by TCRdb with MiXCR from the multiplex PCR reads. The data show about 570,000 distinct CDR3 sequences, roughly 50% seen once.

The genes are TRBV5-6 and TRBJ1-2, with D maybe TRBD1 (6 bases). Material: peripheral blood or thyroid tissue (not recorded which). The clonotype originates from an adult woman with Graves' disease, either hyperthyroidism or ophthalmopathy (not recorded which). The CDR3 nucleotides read TGTGCCAGCAGCCCTAAGGACGGGACAAGGATTGGCTACACCTTC. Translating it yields CASSPKDGTRIGYTF.